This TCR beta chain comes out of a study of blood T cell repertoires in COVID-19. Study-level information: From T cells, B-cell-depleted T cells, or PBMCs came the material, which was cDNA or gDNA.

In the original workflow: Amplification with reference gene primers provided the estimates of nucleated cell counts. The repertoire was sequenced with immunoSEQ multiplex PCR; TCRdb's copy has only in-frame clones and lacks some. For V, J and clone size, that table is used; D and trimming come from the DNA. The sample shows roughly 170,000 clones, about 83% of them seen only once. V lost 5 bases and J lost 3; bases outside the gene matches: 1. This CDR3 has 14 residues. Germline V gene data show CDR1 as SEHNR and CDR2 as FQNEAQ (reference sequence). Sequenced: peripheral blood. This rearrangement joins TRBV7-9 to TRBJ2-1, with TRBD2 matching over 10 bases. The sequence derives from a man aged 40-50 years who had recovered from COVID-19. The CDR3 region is CASSRTSGYNEQFF. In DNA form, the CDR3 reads TGTGCCAGCAGCCGGACTAGCGGCTACAATGAGCAGTTCTTC. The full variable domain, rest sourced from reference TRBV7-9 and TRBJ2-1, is DTGVSQNPRHKITKRGQNVTFRCDPISEHNRLYWYRQTLGQGPEFLTYFQNEAQLEKSRLLSDRFSAERPKGSFSTLEIQRTEQGDSAMYLCASSRTSGYNEQFFGPGTRLTVL.